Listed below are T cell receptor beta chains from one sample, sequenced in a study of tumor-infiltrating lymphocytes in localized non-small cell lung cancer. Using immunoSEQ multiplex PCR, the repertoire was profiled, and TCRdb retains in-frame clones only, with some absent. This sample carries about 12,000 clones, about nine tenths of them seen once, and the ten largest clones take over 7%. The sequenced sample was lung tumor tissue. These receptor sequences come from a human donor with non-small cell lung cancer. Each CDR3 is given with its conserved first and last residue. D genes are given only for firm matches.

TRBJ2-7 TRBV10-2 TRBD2 CASSFSGSYEQYF TGCGCCAGCAGTTTTAGCGGGAGCTACGAGCAGTACTTC
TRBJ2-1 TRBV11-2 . CASSSYWDEQFF TGTGCCAGCAGCTCGTATTGGGATGAGCAGTTCTTC
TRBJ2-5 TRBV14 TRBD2 CASSQVGFPSGGVQETQYF TGTGCCAGCAGCCAAGTTGGTTTCCCCTCGGGAGGCGTTCAAGAGACCCAGTACTTC
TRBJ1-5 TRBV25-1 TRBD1 CASSGDRGQNQPQHF TGTGCCAGCAGTGGGGACAGGGGGCAAAATCAGCCCCAGCATTTT
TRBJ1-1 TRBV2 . CASSERGGSSTEAFF TGTGCCAGCAGTGAACGCGGCGGTTCTAGCACTGAAGCTTTCTTT
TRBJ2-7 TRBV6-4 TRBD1 CPNWDRVNEQYF TGTCCGAATTGGGACAGGGTGAACGAGCAGTACTTC
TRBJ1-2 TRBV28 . CASSAIQGYGYTF TGTGCCAGCAGCGCTATCCAGGGATATGGCTACACCTTC
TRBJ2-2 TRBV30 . CAWSRGGELFF TGTGCCTGGAGTCGGGGCGGGGAGCTGTTTTTT
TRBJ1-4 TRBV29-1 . CSAKGQAGGLFF TGCAGCGCAAAAGGCCAGGCCGGGGGGCTGTTTTTT
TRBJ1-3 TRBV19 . CASISVSGNTIYF TGTGCCAGTATTTCGGTCTCTGGAAACACCATATATTTT
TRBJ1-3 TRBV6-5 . CASSSGGNTIYF TGTGCCAGCAGTTCAGGAGGAAACACCATATATTTT
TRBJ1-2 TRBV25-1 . CASSLGFEGYTF TGTGCCAGCAGTCTGGGATTTGAGGGCTACACCTTC
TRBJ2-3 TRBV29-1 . CSVDKLATDTQYF TGCAGCGTTGACAAGCTAGCGACAGATACGCAGTATTTT
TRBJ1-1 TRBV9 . CASSVEGEATEAFF TGTGCCAGCAGCGTAGAAGGGGAGGCCACTGAAGCTTTCTTT
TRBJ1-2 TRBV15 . CATSIRSGESYTF TGTGCCACCAGCATCAGGAGTGGGGAGAGCTACACCTTC
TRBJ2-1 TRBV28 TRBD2 CASSLMPWRTSGSPNEQFF TGTGCCAGCAGTTTAATGCCCTGGAGGACTAGCGGGAGTCCAAATGAGCAGTTCTTC
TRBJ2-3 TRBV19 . CASSKGGLTDTQYF TGTGCCAGTAGTAAAGGCGGACTGACAGATACGCAGTATTTT
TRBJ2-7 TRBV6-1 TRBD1 CASSEWAGTGANEQYF TGTGCCAGCAGTGAATGGGCCGGGACAGGGGCGAACGAGCAGTACTTC
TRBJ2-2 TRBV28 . CASSLERANTGELFF TGTGCCAGCAGTTTAGAAAGGGCCAACACCGGGGAGCTGTTTTTT
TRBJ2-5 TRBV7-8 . CASSLQETQYF TGTGCCAGCAGTCTCCAAGAGACCCAGTACTTC
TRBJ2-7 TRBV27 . CASSPHDNRYDEQYF TGTGCCAGCAGTCCCCACGATAACAGGTACGACGAGCAGTACTTC
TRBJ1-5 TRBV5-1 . CASSLTDGSNQPQHF TGCGCCAGCAGCTTGACCGACGGTAGCAATCAGCCCCAGCATTTT
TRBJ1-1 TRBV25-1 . CASGGPTNTEAFF TGTGCCAGCGGGGGACCTACGAACACTGAAGCTTTCTTT
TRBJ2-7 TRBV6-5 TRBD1 CASSYGQGLYEQYF TGTGCCAGCAGTTACGGACAGGGTCTCTACGAGCAGTACTTC
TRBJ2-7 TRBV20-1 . CSASPRVPYF TGCAGTGCTAGCCCTCGGGTACCGTACTTC
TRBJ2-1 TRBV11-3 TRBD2 CASSLSTSGYNEQFF TGTGCCAGCAGCTTGTCGACTAGCGGCTACAATGAGCAGTTCTTC
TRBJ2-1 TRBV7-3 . CASSSRQGMDNEQFF TGTGCCAGCAGCTCCCGACAAGGGATGGACAATGAGCAGTTCTTC
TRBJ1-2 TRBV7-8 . CASSFSREYGYTF TGTGCCAGCAGCTTTTCCAGGGAGTATGGCTACACCTTC
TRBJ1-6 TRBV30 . CAWSVGSPLHF TGTGCCTGGAGTGTGGGTTCACCCCTCCACTTT